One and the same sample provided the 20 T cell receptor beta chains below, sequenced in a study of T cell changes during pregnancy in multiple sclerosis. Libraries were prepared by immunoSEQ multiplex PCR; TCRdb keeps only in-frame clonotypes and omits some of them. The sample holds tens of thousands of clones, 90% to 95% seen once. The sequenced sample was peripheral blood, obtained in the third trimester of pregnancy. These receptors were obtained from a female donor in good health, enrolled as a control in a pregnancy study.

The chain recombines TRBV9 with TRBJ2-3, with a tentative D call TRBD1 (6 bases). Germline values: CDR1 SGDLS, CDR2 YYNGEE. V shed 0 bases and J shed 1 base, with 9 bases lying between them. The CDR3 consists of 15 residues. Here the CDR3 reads CASSVGAGGTDTQYF. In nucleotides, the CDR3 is TGTGCCAGCAGCGTAGGGGCAGGGGGCACAGATACGCAGTATTTT.

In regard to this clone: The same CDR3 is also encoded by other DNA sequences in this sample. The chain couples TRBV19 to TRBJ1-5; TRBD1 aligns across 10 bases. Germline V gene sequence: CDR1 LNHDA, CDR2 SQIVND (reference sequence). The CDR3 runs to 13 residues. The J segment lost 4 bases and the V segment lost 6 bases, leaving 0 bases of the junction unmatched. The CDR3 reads CASRGQGNQPQHF. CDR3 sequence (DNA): TGTGCCAGTAGGGGACAGGGGAATCAGCCCCAGCATTTT.

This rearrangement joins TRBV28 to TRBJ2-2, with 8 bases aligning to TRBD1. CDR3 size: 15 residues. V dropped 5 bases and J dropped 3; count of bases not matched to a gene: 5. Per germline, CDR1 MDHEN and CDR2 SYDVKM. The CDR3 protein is CASSPRQGHTGELFF. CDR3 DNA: TGTGCCAGCAGTCCTCGACAGGGGCACACCGGGGAGCTGTTTTTT.

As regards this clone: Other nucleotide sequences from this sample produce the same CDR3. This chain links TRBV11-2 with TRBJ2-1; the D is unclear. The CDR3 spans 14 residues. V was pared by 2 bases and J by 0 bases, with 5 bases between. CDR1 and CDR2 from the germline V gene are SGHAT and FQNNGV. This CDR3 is CASSLLSSYNEQFF. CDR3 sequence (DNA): TGTGCCAGCAGCTTACTGAGCTCCTACAATGAGCAGTTCTTC.

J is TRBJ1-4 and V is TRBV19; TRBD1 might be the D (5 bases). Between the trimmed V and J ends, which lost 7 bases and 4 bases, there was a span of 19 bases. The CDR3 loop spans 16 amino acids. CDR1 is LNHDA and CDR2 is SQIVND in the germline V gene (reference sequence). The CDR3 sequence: CASTSGSTADNEKLFF. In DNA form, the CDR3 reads TGTGCCAGTACCTCAGGGTCAACAGCAGATAATGAAAAACTGTTTTTT.

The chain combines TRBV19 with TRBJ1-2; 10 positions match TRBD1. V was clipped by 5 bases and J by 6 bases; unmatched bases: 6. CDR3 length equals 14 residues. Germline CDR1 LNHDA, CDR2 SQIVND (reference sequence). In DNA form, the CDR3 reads TGTGCCAGTAGTCACACTGGGACAGGGGATGGCTACACCTTC. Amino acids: CASSHTGTGDGYTF.

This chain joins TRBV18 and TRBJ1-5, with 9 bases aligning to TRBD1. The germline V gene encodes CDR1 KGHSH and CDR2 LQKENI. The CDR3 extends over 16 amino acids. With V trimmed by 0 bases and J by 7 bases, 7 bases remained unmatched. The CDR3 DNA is TGTGCCAGCTCACCACCGAACAGGGGGCAGCGGCAGCCCCAGCATTTT. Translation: CASSPPNRGQRQPQHF.

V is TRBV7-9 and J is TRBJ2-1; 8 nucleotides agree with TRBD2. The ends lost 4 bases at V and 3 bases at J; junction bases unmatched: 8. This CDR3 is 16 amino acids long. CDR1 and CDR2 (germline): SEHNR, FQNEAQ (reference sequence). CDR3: CASSSSETSVYNEQFF. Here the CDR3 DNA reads TGTGCCAGCAGCTCCTCCGAGACTAGCGTCTACAATGAGCAGTTCTTC.

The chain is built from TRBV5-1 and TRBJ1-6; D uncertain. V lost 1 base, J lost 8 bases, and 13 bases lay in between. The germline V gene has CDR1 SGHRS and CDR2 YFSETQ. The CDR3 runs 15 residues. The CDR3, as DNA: TGCGCCAGCAGCTTGCGTGGCAGTGTGGATTCACCCCTCCACTTT. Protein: CASSLRGSVDSPLHF. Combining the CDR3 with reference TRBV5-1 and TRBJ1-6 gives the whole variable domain KAGVTQTPRYLIKTRGQQVTLSCSPISGHRSVSWYQQTPGQGLQFLFEYFSETQRNKGNFPGRFSGRQFSNSRSEMNVSTLELGDSALYLCASSLRGSVDSPLHFGNGTRLTVT.

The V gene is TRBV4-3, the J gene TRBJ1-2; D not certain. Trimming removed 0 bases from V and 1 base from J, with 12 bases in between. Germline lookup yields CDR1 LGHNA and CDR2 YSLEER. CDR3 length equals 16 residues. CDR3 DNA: TGCGCCAGCAGCCAAGATCCAGGAGGCCGTAACTATGGCTACACCTTC. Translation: CASSQDPGGRNYGYTF.

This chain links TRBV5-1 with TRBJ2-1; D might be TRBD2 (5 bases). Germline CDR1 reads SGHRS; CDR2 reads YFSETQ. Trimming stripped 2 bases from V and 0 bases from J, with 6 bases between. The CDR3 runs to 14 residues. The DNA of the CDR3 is TGCGCCAGCAGCTTCGGGAACTCCTACAATGAGCAGTTCTTC. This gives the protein CASSFGNSYNEQFF.

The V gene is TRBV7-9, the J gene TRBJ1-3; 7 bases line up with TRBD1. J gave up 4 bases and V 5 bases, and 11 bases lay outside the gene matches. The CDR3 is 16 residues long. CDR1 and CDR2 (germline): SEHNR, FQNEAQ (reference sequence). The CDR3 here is CASSRRQGDLGNTIYF. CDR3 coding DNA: TGTGCCAGCAGCCGACGGCAGGGGGACCTCGGAAACACCATATATTTT.

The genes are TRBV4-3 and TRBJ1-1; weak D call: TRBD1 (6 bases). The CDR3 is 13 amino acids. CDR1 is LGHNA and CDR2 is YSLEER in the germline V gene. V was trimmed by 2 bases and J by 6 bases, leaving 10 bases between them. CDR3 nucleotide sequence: TGCGCCAGCAGCCAATTGGGGACATCTGAAGCTTTCTTT. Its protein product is CASSQLGTSEAFF.

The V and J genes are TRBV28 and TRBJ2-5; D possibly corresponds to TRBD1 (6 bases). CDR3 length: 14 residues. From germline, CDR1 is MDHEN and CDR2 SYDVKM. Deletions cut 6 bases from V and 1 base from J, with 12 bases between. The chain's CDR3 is CASRGTGPQETQYF. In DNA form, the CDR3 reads TGTGCCAGCAGGGGAACAGGGCCCCAAGAGACCCAGTACTTC.

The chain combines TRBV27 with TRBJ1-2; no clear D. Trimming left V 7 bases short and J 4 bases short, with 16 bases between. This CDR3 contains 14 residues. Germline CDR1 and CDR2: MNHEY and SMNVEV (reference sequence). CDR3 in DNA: TGTGCCAGCATCAATAGCCGGACTCTCTATGGCTACACCTTC. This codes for CASINSRTLYGYTF.

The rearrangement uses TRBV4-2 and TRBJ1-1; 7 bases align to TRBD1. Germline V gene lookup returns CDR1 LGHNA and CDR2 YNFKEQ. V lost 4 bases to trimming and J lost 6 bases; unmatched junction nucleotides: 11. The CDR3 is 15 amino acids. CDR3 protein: CASSRDTGVEAEAFF. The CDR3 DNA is TGTGCCAGCAGCCGGGATACAGGGGTCGAGGCTGAAGCTTTCTTT.

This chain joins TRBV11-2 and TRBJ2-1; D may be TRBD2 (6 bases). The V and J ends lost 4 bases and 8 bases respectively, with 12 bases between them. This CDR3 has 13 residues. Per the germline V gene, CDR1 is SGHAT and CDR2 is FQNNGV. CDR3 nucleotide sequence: TGTGCCAGCAGCTGGGCGGGGACTCATGAGCAGTTCTTC. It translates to CASSWAGTHEQFF.

The CDR3 nucleotides are TGTGCCAGCAGCTCGTCGGACAGGCAAGAGACCCAGTACTTC. It is translated as CASSSSDRQETQYF. V gene TRBV5-4 combines with J gene TRBJ2-5; 7 bases fit TRBD1. The CDR3 covers 14 residues. Germline CDR1 reads SGHNT; CDR2 reads YYREEE (reference sequence). Trimming cost V 3 bases and J 2 bases; bases outside gene matches: 4.

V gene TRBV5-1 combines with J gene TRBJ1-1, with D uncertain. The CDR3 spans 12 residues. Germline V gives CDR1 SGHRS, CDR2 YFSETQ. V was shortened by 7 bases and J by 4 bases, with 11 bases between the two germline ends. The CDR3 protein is CASATGSTEAFF. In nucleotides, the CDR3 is TGCGCCAGCGCAACTGGGAGCACTGAAGCTTTCTTT.

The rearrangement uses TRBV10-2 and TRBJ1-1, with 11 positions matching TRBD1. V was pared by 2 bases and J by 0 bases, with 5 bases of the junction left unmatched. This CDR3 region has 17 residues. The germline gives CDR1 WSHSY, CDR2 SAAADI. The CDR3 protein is CASSEPGTGGLNTEAFF. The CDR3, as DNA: TGCGCCAGCAGTGAGCCCGGGACAGGGGGGCTGAACACTGAAGCTTTCTTT.